This TCR beta chain was obtained from a study of neoadjuvant nivolumab and ipilimumab in lung cancer. Study-wide context: Nivolumab 3 mg/kg was given days 1, 15 and 29, plus ipilimumab 1 mg/kg day 1 in combination.

The ends were cut back, 4 bases at V and 2 bases at J, with 12 bases in the middle. Per the germline V gene, CDR1 is LGHNA and CDR2 is YSLEER. CDR3 length: 14 amino acids. Worth noting for this clone: Its antigen is as yet unknown.

Assay used: immunoSEQ multiplex PCR; TCRdb lists only in-frame clones, some missing. The table shows about 23,000 clones, with approximately 77% occurring only once. Study-level results: Only a single major-pathologic-response sample was available for clonality analysis. From pretherapy to surgery, tumor richness and clonality rose with dual therapy.

The sequence was collected from an adult with non-small cell lung cancer. Sequenced material: peripheral blood, taken before neoadjuvant nivolumab, alone or with ipilimumab. V and J are TRBV4-3 and TRBJ2-7, with D possibly TRBD2 on 6 matching bases. The CDR3 DNA is TGCGCCAGCAGCCTTCAGGCGGGGACCTACGAGCAGTACTTC. This translates into CASSLQAGTYEQYF.